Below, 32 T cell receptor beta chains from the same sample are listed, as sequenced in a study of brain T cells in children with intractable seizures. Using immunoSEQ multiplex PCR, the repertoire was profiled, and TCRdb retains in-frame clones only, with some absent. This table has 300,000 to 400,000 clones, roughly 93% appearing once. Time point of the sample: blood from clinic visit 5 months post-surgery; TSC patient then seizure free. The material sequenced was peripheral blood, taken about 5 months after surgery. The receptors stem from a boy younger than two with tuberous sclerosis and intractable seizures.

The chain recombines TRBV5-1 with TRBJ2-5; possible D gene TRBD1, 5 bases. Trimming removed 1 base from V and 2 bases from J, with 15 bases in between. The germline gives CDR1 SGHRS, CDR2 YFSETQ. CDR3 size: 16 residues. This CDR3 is CASSLSFATEQETQYF. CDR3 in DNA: TGCGCCAGCAGCTTGTCTTTCGCGACAGAGCAAGAGACCCAGTACTTC.

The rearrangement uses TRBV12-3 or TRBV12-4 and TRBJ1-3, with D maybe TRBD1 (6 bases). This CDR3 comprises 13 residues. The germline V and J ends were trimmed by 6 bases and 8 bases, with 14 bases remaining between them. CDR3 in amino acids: CASSRGGGDTIYF. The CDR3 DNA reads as TGTGCCAGCAGCAGGGGTGGAGGAGACACCATATATTTT.

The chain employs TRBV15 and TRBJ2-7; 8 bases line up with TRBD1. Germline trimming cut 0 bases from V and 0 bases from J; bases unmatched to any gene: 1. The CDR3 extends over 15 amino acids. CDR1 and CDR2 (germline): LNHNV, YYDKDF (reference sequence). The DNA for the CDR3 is TGTGCCACCAGCAGAGAAGGGACAGGCTCCTACGAGCAGTACTTC. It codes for CATSREGTGSYEQYF.

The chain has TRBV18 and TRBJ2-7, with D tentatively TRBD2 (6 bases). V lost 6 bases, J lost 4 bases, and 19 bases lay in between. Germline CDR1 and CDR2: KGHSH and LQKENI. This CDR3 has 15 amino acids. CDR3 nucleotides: TGTGCCAGCTCTCGTGACCCCGGGGGAGGATACGAGCAGTACTTC. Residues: CASSRDPGGGYEQYF.

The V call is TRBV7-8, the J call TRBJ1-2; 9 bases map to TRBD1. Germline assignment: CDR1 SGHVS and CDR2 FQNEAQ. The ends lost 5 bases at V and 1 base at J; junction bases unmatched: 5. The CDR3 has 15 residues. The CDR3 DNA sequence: TGTGCCAGCAGCCCCGGGACAGGGTTTAACTATGGCTACACCTTC. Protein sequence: CASSPGTGFNYGYTF.

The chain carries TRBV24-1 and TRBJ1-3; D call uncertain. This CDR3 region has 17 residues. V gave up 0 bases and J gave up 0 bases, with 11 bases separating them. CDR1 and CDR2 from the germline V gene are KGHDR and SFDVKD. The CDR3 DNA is TGTGCCACCAGTGATTTGCATCTAGGGAACTCTGGAAACACCATATATTTT. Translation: CATSDLHLGNSGNTIYF.

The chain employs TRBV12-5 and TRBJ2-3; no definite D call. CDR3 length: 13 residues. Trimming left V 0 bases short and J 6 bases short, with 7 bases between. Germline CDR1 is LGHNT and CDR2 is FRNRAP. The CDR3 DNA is TGTGCTAGTGGTTTGGTACCCGGGGATACGCAGTATTTT. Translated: CASGLVPGDTQYF.

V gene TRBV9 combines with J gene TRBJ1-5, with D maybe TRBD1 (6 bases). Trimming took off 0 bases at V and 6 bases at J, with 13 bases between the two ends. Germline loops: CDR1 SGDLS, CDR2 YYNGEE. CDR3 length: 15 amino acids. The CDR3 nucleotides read TGTGCCAGCAGCGTAGGTGCAGGGGAGGGTCAGCCCCAGCATTTT. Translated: CASSVGAGEGQPQHF.

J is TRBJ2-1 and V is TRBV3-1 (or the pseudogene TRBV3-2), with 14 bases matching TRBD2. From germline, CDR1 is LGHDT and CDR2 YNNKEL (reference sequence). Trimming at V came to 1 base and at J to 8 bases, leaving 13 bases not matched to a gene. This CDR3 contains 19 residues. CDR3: CASSQGTSGGTLGVDEQFF. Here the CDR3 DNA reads TGTGCCAGCAGCCAAGGGACTAGCGGGGGGACCCTAGGGGTGGATGAGCAGTTCTTC.

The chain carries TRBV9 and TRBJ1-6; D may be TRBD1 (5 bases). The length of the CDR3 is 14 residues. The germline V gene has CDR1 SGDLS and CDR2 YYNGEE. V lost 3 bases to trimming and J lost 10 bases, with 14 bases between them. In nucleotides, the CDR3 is TGTGCCAGCAGCGAGAGGGACGGGGGGTCACCCCTCCACTTT. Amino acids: CASSERDGGSPLHF.

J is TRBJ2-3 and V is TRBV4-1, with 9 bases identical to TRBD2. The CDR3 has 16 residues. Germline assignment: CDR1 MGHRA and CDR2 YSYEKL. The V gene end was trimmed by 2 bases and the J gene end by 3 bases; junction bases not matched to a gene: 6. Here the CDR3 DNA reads TGCGCCAGCAGCCAACTCAGCGGGAGGAGTACAGATACGCAGTATTTT. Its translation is CASSQLSGRSTDTQYF.

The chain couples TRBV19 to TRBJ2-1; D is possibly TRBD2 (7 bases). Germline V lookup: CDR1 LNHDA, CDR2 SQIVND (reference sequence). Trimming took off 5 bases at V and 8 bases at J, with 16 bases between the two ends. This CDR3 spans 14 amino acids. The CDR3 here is CASSRTRGLDEQFF. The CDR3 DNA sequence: TGTGCCAGTAGTCGGACTAGGGGGTTGGATGAGCAGTTCTTC.

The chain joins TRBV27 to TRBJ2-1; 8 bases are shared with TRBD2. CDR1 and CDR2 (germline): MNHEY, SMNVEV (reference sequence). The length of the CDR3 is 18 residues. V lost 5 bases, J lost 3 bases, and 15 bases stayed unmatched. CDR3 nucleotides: TGTGCCAGCAGTCCCCTTCCAAACGCGGGGGGCTTCTACAATGAGCAGTTCTTC. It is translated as CASSPLPNAGGFYNEQFF.

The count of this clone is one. CDR3 region: CASSPGTVYQPQHF. CDR3 nucleotides: TGCGCCAGCAGCCCTGGGACAGTATATCAGCCCCAGCATTTT. V usage is TRBV4-1 and J usage is TRBJ1-5; 7 nucleotides align to TRBD1. CDR1 MGHRA and CDR2 YSYEKL come from the germline V gene. Germline trimming cut 4 bases from V and 5 bases from J; bases unmatched to any gene: 5. The CDR3 has 14 amino acids.

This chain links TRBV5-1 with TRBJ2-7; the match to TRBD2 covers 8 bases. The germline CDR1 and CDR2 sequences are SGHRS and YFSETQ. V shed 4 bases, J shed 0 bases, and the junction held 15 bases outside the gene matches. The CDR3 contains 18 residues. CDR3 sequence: CASSSGGGLKRASYEQYF. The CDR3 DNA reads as TGCGCCAGCAGCAGCGGGGGTGGTCTGAAGCGGGCCTCCTACGAGCAGTACTTC.

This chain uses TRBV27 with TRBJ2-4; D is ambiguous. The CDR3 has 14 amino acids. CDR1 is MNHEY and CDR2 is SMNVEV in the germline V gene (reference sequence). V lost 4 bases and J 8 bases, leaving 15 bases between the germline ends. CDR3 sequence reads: CASSSHLVRDIQYF. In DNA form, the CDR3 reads TGTGCCAGCAGTTCCCACTTAGTTCGTGACATTCAGTACTTC.

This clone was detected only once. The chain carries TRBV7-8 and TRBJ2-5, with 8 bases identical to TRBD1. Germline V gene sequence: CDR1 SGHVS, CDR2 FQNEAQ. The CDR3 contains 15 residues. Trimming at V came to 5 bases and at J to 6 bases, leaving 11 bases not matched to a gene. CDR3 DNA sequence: TGTGCCAGCAGCACACGGACAGGGAACGCGAAGACCCAGTACTTC. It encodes CASSTRTGNAKTQYF.

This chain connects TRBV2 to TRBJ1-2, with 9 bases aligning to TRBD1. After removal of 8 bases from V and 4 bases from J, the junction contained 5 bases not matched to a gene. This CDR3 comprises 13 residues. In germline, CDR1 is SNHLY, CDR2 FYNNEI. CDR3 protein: CASLRDRAYGYTF. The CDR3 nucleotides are TGTGCCAGCCTCCGGGACAGGGCCTATGGCTACACCTTC.

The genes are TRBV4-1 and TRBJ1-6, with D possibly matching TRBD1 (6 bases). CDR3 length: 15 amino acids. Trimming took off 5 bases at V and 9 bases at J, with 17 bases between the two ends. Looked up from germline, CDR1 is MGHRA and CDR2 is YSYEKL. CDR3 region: CASSSRTDPSSPLHF. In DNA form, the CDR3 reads TGCGCCAGCAGCAGCCGGACAGACCCCAGTTCACCCCTCCACTTT.

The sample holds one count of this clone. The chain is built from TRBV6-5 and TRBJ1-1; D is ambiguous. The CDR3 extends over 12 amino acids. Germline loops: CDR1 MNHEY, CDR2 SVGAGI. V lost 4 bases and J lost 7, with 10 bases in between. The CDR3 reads CASSSLLGEAFF. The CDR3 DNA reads TGTGCCAGCAGTTCTCTCTTGGGTGAAGCTTTCTTT.

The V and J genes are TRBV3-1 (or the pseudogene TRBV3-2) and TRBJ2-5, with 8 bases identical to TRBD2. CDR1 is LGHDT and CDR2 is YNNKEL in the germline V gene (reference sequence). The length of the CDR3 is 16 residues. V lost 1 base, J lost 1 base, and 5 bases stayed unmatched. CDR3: CASSQVASGPQETQYF. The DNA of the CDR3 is TGTGCCAGCAGCCAAGTGGCTAGCGGGCCCCAAGAGACCCAGTACTTC.

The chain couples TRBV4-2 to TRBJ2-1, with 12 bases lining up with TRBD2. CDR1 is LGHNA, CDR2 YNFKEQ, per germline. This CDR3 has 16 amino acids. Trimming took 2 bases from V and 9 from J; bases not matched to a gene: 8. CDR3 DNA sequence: TGTGCCAGCAGCCAATCTTGGACTAGCGGGATGGGTGAGCAGTTCTTC. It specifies CASSQSWTSGMGEQFF.

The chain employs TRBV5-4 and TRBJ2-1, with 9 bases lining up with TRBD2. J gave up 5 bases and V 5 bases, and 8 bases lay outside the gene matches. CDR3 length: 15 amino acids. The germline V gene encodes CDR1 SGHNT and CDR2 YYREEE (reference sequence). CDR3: CASSLRSGGNNEQFF. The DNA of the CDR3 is TGTGCCAGCAGTTTGAGAAGCGGGGGGAACAATGAGCAGTTCTTC.

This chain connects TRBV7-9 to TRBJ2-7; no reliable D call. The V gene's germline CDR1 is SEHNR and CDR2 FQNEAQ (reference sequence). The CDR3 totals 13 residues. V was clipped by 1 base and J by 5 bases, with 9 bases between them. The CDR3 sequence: CASSLVGVDEQYF. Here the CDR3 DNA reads TGTGCCAGCAGCTTAGTAGGAGTGGACGAGCAGTACTTC.

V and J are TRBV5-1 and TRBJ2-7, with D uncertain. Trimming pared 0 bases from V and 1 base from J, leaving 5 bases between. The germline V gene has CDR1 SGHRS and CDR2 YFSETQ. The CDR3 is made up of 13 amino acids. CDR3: CASSLAQSYEQYF. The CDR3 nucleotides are TGCGCCAGCAGCTTGGCTCAGTCCTACGAGCAGTACTTC.

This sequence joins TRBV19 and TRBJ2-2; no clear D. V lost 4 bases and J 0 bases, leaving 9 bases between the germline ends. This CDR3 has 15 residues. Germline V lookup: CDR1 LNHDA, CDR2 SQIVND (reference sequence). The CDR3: CASSTSPPNTGELFF. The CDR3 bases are TGTGCCAGTAGTACTTCCCCCCCGAACACCGGGGAGCTGTTTTTT.

In DNA form, the CDR3 reads TGTGCAAGTCGCAGTACCGGGACTAGCGGAGTCACAGATACGCAGTATTTT. This encodes CASRSTGTSGVTDTQYF. J is TRBJ2-3 and V is TRBV12-2; TRBD2 reflects the table's D call only, with no check against the DNA. TRBV12-2 is reported as a pseudogene. This CDR3 has 17 amino acids.

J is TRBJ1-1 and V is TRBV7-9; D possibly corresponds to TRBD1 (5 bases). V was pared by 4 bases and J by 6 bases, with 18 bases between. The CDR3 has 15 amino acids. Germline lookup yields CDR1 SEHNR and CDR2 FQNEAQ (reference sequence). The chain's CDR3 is CASSSSFTVQAEAFF. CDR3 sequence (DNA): TGTGCCAGCAGCTCGTCATTTACGGTACAGGCTGAAGCTTTCTTT.

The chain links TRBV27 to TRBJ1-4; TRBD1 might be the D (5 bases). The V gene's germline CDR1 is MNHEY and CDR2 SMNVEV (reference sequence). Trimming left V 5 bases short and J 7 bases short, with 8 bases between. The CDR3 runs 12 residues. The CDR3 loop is CASSDSSEKLFF. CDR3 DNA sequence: TGTGCCAGCAGTGACAGTAGTGAAAAACTGTTTTTT.

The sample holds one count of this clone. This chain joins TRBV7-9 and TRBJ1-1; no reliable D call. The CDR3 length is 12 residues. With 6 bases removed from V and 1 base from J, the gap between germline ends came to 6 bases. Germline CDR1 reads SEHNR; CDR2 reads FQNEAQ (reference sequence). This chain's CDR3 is CASSQPNTEAFF. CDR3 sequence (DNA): TGTGCCAGCAGTCAGCCGAACACTGAAGCTTTCTTT.

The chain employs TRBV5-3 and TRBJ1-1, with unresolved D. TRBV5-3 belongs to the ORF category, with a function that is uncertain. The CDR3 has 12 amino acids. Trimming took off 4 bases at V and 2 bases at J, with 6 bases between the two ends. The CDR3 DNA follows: TGTGCCAGAAGCCCCACCAACACTGAAGCTTTCTTT. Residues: CARSPTNTEAFF.

This CDR3 reads CSVAPIGQETQYF. In DNA form, the CDR3 reads TGCAGCGTTGCCCCGATAGGGCAAGAGACCCAGTACTTC. This chain connects TRBV29-1 to TRBJ2-5; D not certain. This CDR3 is 13 amino acids long. The V gene's germline CDR1 is SQVTM and CDR2 ANQGSEA. The V gene lost 4 bases and the J gene lost 2 bases, with 11 bases spanning the gap.